This T cell receptor (beta chain) came from a study of blood T cell repertoires in COVID-19 (dated by TCRdb to 2020 to 2022). In terms of the full investigation: Samples from collaborators originated in the United States, Italy and Spain and spanned both the acute and convalescent phases of COVID-19. Nearly every sample came with metadata listing a de-identified subject ID, COVID-19 status, age in years and sex. The dataset comprised deeply sampled blood TCRbeta repertoires from subjects exposed to, actively infected with, or recovered from COVID-19. The repertoires were made available in a free public database intended to serve as a resource for research on the immune response to SARS-CoV-2. HLA class I and class II types, where available, came from metadata supplied by the sample provider rather than from assay-based typing. Samples came from the ongoing ImmuneRACE study (first 160 participants) plus 1,254 subjects from 6 global collaborators. The material from the prospective study consisted of cDNA or gDNA derived from T cells, B-cell-depleted T cells, or PBMCs.

TCRbeta CDR3 regions were amplified from genomic DNA using the immunoSEQ Assay, a bias-controlled multiplex PCR. From the authors' description of their analysis: The number of nucleated cells in each sample was estimated from the amplification of reference gene primers within the assay. Sequence reads were collapsed and filtered to measure the absolute abundance of every unique TCRbeta CDR3 rearrangement. Productive Simpson clonality was computed per sample as the square root of Simpson's diversity index over productive rearrangements. The source is immuneACCESS, and TCRdb retained only in-frame sequences with V and J called. Part of the clones is not carried over; for the studies checked, unresolved V genes explain less than half of this, and the remainder is unexplained. That table supplies the V and J calls and clone size; D and trimming were determined from the DNA. Within this sample are approximately 31,000 clones, with 70% to 90% of them counted one time only. In total, the top ten clones hold approximately 5.7% of the sample.

Overall results and qualifications from the work: Clinical and demographic metadata were provided uncurated, with the amount varying by source and participant.

Turning to this clone: Its binding antigen is unknown. No base qualities exist here, and no much larger clone lies one base off it.

Counted from cysteine to phenylalanine, this CDR3 has 15 amino acids. Here the CDR3 DNA is all that survives: 45 bases in frame from base 1. V is trimmed back by 1 base and J by 5 bases, and the junction contains 5 bases that no gene match accounts for. Looking up the germline V gene yields CDR1 MDHEN and CDR2 SYDVKM. Each collaborating institution followed its own protocols to collect whole blood in K2EDTA tubes. For TCRbeta analysis, collaborator samples were shipped as frozen whole blood, as isolated PBMCs, or as DNA extracted from either sample type. Sequencing was carried out using peripheral blood. The sequence was obtained from a woman older than 75 with active or convalescent COVID-19. The sequence is built from TRBV28 and TRBJ2-5; the central 9 bases match TRBD2. The CDR3 protein: CASSLSAGGSETQYF. In nucleotides, the sequence is TGTGCCAGCAGTTTATCGGCGGGGGGGAGCGAGACCCAGTACTTC. With the portions outside the CDR3 filled from the reference TRBV28 and TRBJ2-5 genes, the complete variable region becomes DVKVTQSSRYLVKRTGEKVFLECVQDMDHENMFWYRQDPGLGLRLIYFSYDVKMKEKGDIPEGYSVSREKKERFSLILESASTNQTSMYLCASSLSAGGSETQYFGPGTRLLVL.